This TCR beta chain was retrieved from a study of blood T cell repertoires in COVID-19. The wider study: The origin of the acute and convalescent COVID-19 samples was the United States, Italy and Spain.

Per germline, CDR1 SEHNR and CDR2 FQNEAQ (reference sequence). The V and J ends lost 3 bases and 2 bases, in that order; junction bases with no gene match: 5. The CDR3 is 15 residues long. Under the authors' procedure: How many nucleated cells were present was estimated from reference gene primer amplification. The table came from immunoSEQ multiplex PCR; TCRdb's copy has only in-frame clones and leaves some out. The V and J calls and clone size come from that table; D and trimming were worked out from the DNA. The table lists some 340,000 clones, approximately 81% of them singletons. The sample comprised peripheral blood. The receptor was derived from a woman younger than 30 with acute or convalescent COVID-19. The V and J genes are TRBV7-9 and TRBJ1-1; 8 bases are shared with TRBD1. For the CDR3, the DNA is TGTGCCAGCAGCTTTCAGGGGGCCCTTAACACTGAAGCTTTCTTT. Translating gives CASSFQGALNTEAFF.